Following are 17 T cell receptor beta chains from one sample sequenced in a study of T cells in Graves' hyperthyroidism and ophthalmopathy. Using RNA transcripts as the source, TCR beta CDR3 regions were amplified. When the TCR CDR3 underwent first-round RT-PCR, the HTBI primer set was used. TCRdb reanalysed the multiplex PCR reads using MiXCR and keeps one entry per CDR3 protein. The sample consists of about 610,000 distinct CDR3 sequences, 46% of them appearing once. The sample was peripheral blood or thyroid tissue (not recorded which). The source is a woman aged 18-30 years with Graves' hyperthyroidism.

The rearrangement uses TRBV29-1 and TRBJ1-4, with 9 nucleotides matching TRBD1. The germline V gene encodes CDR1 SQVTM and CDR2 ANQGSEA. J gave up 13 bases and V 5 bases, and 5 bases lay outside the gene matches. The CDR3 length is 11 residues. DNA of the CDR3: TGCAGCGTTCAACAGGGGGCCACACTGTTTTTT. This encodes CSVQQGATLFF.

Details on this clonotype: At one of its ends the junction is not consistent with the germline gene, which may arise from a read error. V and J are TRBV6-5 and TRBJ2-3; D not certain. This CDR3 has 14 residues. Germline V lookup: CDR1 MNHEY, CDR2 SVGAGI. CDR3: CAISYYGSTDTQYF. In nucleotides, the CDR3 is TGTGCCATCAGTTACTACGGGAGCACAGATACGCAGTATTTT.

This clonotype was recorded many times. This chain links TRBV7-2 with TRBJ2-7; D remains unclear. The CDR3 sequence is 13 residues long. Germline V CDR1 and CDR2: SGHTA, FQGNSA. The V and J ends lost 1 base and 3 bases respectively, with 7 bases between them. This chain's CDR3 is CASSLVEDYEQYF. The CDR3 DNA reads TGTGCCAGCAGCTTAGTAGAGGACTACGAGCAGTACTTC.

This chain joins TRBV7-3 and TRBJ2-7; 9 bases line up with TRBD2. The CDR3 spans 15 residues. Germline values: CDR1 SGHTA, CDR2 FQGTGA. V was clipped by 5 bases and J by 7 bases; unmatched bases: 12. The chain's CDR3 is CASSATSGAYNEQYF. In DNA form, the CDR3 reads TGTGCCAGCAGCGCGACTAGCGGAGCCTACAATGAGCAGTACTTC.

The table lists this clonotype with a count of one. This chain joins TRBV20-1 and TRBJ1-4, with 7 bases aligning to TRBD1. From germline, CDR1 is DFQATT and CDR2 SNEGSKA (reference sequence). The CDR3 runs to 10 residues. V trimming: 7 bases; J trimming: 8 bases; junction bases outside the gene matches: 1. CDR3 nucleotides: TGCAGTGTACAGGGGGAAAAACTGTTTTTT. Translating gives CSVQGEKLFF.

The table lists this clonotype with many counts. The chain links TRBV6-5 to TRBJ1-5; D uncertain. The CDR3 covers 13 residues. From germline, CDR1 is MNHEY and CDR2 SVGAGI. With 5 bases removed from V and 8 bases from J, the gap between germline ends came to 13 bases. The CDR3 DNA is TGTGCCAGCAGTACGGACGGAATGGAGCCCCAGCATTTT. This encodes CASSTDGMEPQHF.

The gene calls are TRBV2 and TRBJ1-5; D is uncertain. The V and J ends lost 5 bases and 3 bases respectively, with 23 bases between them. Per germline, CDR1 SNHLY and CDR2 FYNNEI. This CDR3 is 18 amino acids long. CDR3 sequence: CASSFPSLTRENNQPQHF. In nucleotides, the CDR3 is TGTGCCAGCAGTTTTCCGAGCCTGACAAGGGAGAACAATCAGCCCCAGCATTTT.

This clonotype was seen once. This chain connects TRBV15 to TRBJ1-2; D gene unclear. The germline gives CDR1 LNHNV, CDR2 YYDKDF (reference sequence). V lost 0 bases and J 7 bases, leaving 12 bases between the germline ends. CDR3 length: 14 residues. CDR3 nucleotides: TGTGCCACCAGCAGAGATCTTGAGAGGGCTGGCTACACCTTC. Its translation is CATSRDLERAGYTF.

The V gene is TRBV4-1, the J gene TRBJ2-2; 7 positions agree with TRBD2. With V trimmed by 3 bases and J by 1 base, 11 bases remained unmatched. The germline CDR1 and CDR2 sequences are MGHRA and YSYEKL. CDR3 length: 18 amino acids. CDR3 amino acids: CASSHRHGASGNTGELFF. In DNA, the CDR3 is TGCGCCAGCAGCCATCGTCATGGAGCTAGCGGGAACACCGGGGAGCTGTTTTTT.

The chain carries TRBV5-1 and TRBJ2-2; either TRBD1 or TRBD2 may supply D (5 bases each). V was shortened by 3 bases and J by 11 bases, with 17 bases between the two germline ends. Germline loops: CDR1 SGHRS, CDR2 YFSETQ. CDR3 size: 14 residues. CDR3 sequence (DNA): TGCGCCAGCAGCTCCGGGACGCAGCGGAGTGAGCTGTTTTTT. Its protein is CASSSGTQRSELFF.

The chain joins TRBV12-5 to TRBJ1-1; the match to TRBD1 covers 8 bases. With V trimmed by 4 bases and J by 4 bases, 14 bases remained unmatched. Per germline, CDR1 LGHNT and CDR2 FRNRAP. This CDR3 spans 17 amino acids. CDR3 nucleotide sequence: TGTGCTAGTGGTTCGGTACAGTTCAGGGACAGGCGCACTGAAGCTTTCTTT. Amino acids: CASGSVQFRDRRTEAFF.

The gene calls are TRBV11-1 and TRBJ2-5; 8 positions match TRBD1. Germline trimming cut 4 bases from V and 5 bases from J; bases unmatched to any gene: 3. Germline values: CDR1 SGHAT, CDR2 FQDESV (reference sequence). The CDR3 is made up of 13 amino acids. The CDR3 sequence is CASSSGQEETQYF. DNA for the CDR3: TGTGCCAGCAGCTCGGGACAGGAGGAGACCCAGTACTTC.

Notes on this clonotype: A much bigger clone sits one base away, suggesting this may be a read error. The chain joins TRBV27 to TRBJ2-7; D ambiguous. Looked up from germline, CDR1 is MNHEY and CDR2 is SMNVEV (reference sequence). The CDR3 covers 13 residues. The CDR3 here is CASGLGRRYEQYF. CDR3 in DNA: TGTGCCAGCGGTTTAGGCCGGCGCTATGAGCAGTACTTC.

This CDR3 is CASSDWGRQGYTF. Written as DNA, the CDR3 is TGTGCCAGCAGTGATTGGGGGCGACAGGGCTACACCTTC. The chain uses TRBV2 and TRBJ1-2, with D tentatively TRBD1 (6 bases). Germline CDR1 is SNHLY and CDR2 is FYNNEI. The length of the CDR3 is 13 residues. The ends were cut back, 3 bases at V and 8 bases at J, with 13 bases in the middle.

This clonotype was counted a few times. The genes are TRBV5-5 and TRBJ1-5; the match to TRBD1 covers 9 bases. The V gene end was trimmed by 7 bases and the J gene end by 0 bases; junction bases not matched to a gene: 14. Germline-derived CDR1 and CDR2 are SGHKS and YYEKEE (reference sequence). There are 18 residues in the CDR3. The CDR3 reads CASLTGLQGAPSNQPQHF. As DNA, the CDR3 is TGTGCCAGCCTCACCGGCCTACAGGGGGCTCCTAGCAATCAGCCCCAGCATTTT.

The gene calls are TRBV29-1 and TRBJ1-5, with TRBD1 as a possible D gene (6 bases). Trimming stripped 7 bases from V and 0 bases from J, with 10 bases between. Germline CDR1 is SQVTM and CDR2 is ANQGSEA. CDR3 length equals 13 residues. The CDR3 coding sequence is TGCAGCGGACACAGGGCTAGCAATCAGCCCCAGCATTTT. The encoded protein is CSGHRASNQPQHF.

The V gene is TRBV7-2, the J gene TRBJ1-2; tentative D call: TRBD1 (6 bases). V lost 5 bases and J 8 bases, leaving 18 bases between the germline ends. The germline gives CDR1 SGHTA, CDR2 FQGNSA. The CDR3 consists of 14 residues. CDR3 amino acids: CASSLGGLLWGYTF. The CDR3 DNA follows: TGTGCCAGCAGCCTGGGGGGCCTCCTATGGGGCTACACCTTC.